These 26 T cell receptor beta chains were sequenced from one sample in a study of radiotherapy plus CTLA-4 blockade in lung cancer. Profiled with immunoSEQ multiplex PCR; TCRdb holds only in-frame clones, not every one. The sample gives approximately 94,000 clones, roughly 85% of which show up once; roughly 25% is in the top ten. The source was peripheral blood, collected from a patient treated with radiotherapy plus ipilimumab. The receptors were gathered from a human donor with non-small cell lung cancer that progressed on radiotherapy plus ipilimumab.

The chain joins TRBV29-1 to TRBJ2-7, with TRBD2 matching over 10 bases. The germline V gene has CDR1 SQVTM and CDR2 ANQGSEA. V lost 7 bases, J lost 6 bases, and 9 bases stayed unmatched. The CDR3 consists of 13 residues. In DNA, the CDR3 is TGCAGCGGCGAACTAGCGGGGAGGGCCGAGCAGTACTTC. Its translation is CSGELAGRAEQYF.

The chain combines TRBV10-3 with TRBJ2-2, with 7 bases fitting TRBD2. The CDR3 is 14 residues long. CDR1 ENHRY and CDR2 SYGVKD come from the germline V gene. V shed 6 bases and J 3 bases; nucleotides not matched to a gene: 4. CDR3 nucleotide sequence: TGTGCCATCAGGGTTCTAGCGGACACCGGGGAGCTGTTTTTT. This translates into CAIRVLADTGELFF.

The chain joins TRBV28 to TRBJ1-2, with D possibly TRBD1 on 6 matching bases. V lost 5 bases and J lost 4, with 17 bases in between. CDR1 and CDR2 (germline): MDHEN, SYDVKM. The CDR3 consists of 15 residues. CDR3 DNA: TGTGCCAGCAGTCGCATAGGGGGGCAGGGCTATGGCTACACCTTC. The encoded protein is CASSRIGGQGYGYTF.

The V and J genes are TRBV7-2 and TRBJ2-7; 7 bases are shared with TRBD2. The CDR3 covers 14 residues. The germline V gene encodes CDR1 SGHTA and CDR2 FQGNSA. V dropped 5 bases and J dropped 2; count of bases not matched to a gene: 6. The chain's CDR3 is CASSPGLVAYEQYF. Here the CDR3 DNA reads TGTGCCAGCAGCCCCGGACTAGTTGCCTACGAGCAGTACTTC.

The chain has TRBV14 and TRBJ2-3; possible D gene TRBD1, 6 bases. The V gene lost 7 bases and the J gene lost 2 bases, with 10 bases spanning the gap. The CDR3 covers 13 residues. CDR1 and CDR2 (germline): SGHDN, FVKESK. The CDR3 coding sequence is TGTGCCAGCAAGACAGGAAACACAGATACGCAGTATTTT. Its protein product is CASKTGNTDTQYF.

The V call is TRBV9, the J call TRBJ1-2; D gene ambiguous. The germline V gene encodes CDR1 SGDLS and CDR2 YYNGEE. The CDR3 extends over 15 amino acids. V was pared by 4 bases and J by 5 bases, with 18 bases between. The CDR3 is CASSPTVVSRYGYTF. In DNA, the CDR3 is TGTGCCAGCAGCCCCACAGTGGTGTCTAGGTATGGCTACACCTTC.

The chain joins TRBV5-1 to TRBJ2-3, with TRBD2 identical over 11 bases. The germline CDR1 and CDR2 sequences are SGHRS and YFSETQ. With V trimmed by 4 bases and J by 5 bases, 3 bases remained unmatched. The CDR3 sequence is 14 residues long. The CDR3 DNA sequence: TGCGCCAGCAGCCACGGGACTAGCGGAGATACGCAGTATTTT. This translates into CASSHGTSGDTQYF.

V and J are TRBV27 and TRBJ2-5; D gene ambiguous. Germline-derived CDR1 and CDR2 are MNHEY and SMNVEV (reference sequence). The V gene lost 3 bases and the J gene lost 5 bases, with 16 bases spanning the gap. CDR3 length: 15 residues. For the CDR3, the DNA is TGTGCCAGCAGTTTGGGATTGGGTAGTTTCGAGACCCAGTACTTC. Translating gives CASSLGLGSFETQYF.

This chain connects TRBV14 to TRBJ1-1, with D possibly matching TRBD1 (5 bases). V was pared by 0 bases and J by 1 base, with 18 bases between. The V gene's germline CDR1 is SGHDN and CDR2 FVKESK. CDR3 size: 18 residues. The CDR3 DNA follows: TGTGCCAGCAGCCAAGATTGTCGGGGCCTAATAGGGAACACTGAAGCTTTCTTT. Protein product: CASSQDCRGLIGNTEAFF.

This chain connects TRBV6-5 to TRBJ1-1; no definite D call. Trimming left V 0 bases short and J 2 bases short, with 7 bases between. The CDR3 spans 14 residues. The germline CDR1 and CDR2 sequences are MNHEY and SVGAGI. CDR3 DNA: TGTGCCAGCAGTTACTCTGCCAGAAACACTGAAGCTTTCTTT. Translation: CASSYSARNTEAFF.

This clone was recorded only once. V gene TRBV19 combines with J gene TRBJ1-1; no definite D call. Per germline, CDR1 LNHDA and CDR2 SQIVND (reference sequence). The CDR3 has 14 amino acids. V was clipped by 5 bases and J by 2 bases, with 12 bases between them. The CDR3 loop is CASSSDSSNTEAFF. CDR3 coding DNA: TGTGCCAGTAGTTCGGACTCCTCTAACACTGAAGCTTTCTTT.

The chain uses TRBV6-5 and TRBJ2-1; no firm D call. V lost 0 bases and J 0 bases, leaving 9 bases between the germline ends. Germline values: CDR1 MNHEY, CDR2 SVGAGI. CDR3 length: 16 residues. CDR3 amino acids: CASSYSGASSYNEQFF. The CDR3 DNA sequence: TGTGCCAGCAGTTACTCAGGCGCGAGCTCCTACAATGAGCAGTTCTTC.

The CDR3 DNA reads TGTGCCAGCAGCGGGGCCCAAGAGCAGTACTTC. Translating gives CASSGAQEQYF. This chain joins TRBV7-9 and TRBJ2-7, with TRBD1 as a possible D gene (5 bases). Germline V gives CDR1 SEHNR, CDR2 FQNEAQ (reference sequence). The germline V and J ends were trimmed by 5 bases and 7 bases, with 9 bases remaining between them. The CDR3 is 11 amino acids.

In this sample, this clone turned up a few times. This sequence joins TRBV5-1 and TRBJ2-3, with TRBD1 matching 7 bases. In germline, CDR1 is SGHRS, CDR2 YFSETQ. The V gene end was trimmed by 1 base and the J gene end by 2 bases; junction bases not matched to a gene: 1. CDR3 length equals 14 residues. This CDR3 reads CASSLQGDTDTQYF. Written as DNA, the CDR3 is TGCGCCAGCAGCTTGCAGGGGGACACAGATACGCAGTATTTT.

V usage is TRBV19 and J usage is TRBJ1-5, with TRBD1 matching over 9 bases. With 5 bases clipped from V and 6 bases from J, the junction kept 14 bases outside the gene matches. Germline CDR1 reads LNHDA; CDR2 reads SQIVND (reference sequence). This CDR3 contains 17 residues. CDR3 DNA sequence: TGTGCCAGTAGTGCGCACACCGGGACAGGGTTGAGTCAGCCCCAGCATTTT. As protein: CASSAHTGTGLSQPQHF.

The rearrangement uses TRBV7-3 and TRBJ2-1, with 12 bases identical to TRBD2. The CDR3 loop spans 16 amino acids. V trimming: 5 bases; J trimming: 9 bases; junction bases outside the gene matches: 11. The germline V gene has CDR1 SGHTA and CDR2 FQGTGA. This chain's CDR3 is CASSPAGRTSGTEQFF. The DNA of the CDR3 is TGTGCCAGCAGCCCGGCGGGTCGGACTAGCGGGACTGAGCAGTTCTTC.

This clone was detected a few times. This chain connects TRBV9 to TRBJ2-3; D not resolved. CDR3 length: 12 amino acids. Germline CDR1 and CDR2: SGDLS and YYNGEE. V lost 3 bases and J 1 base, leaving 3 bases between the germline ends. The DNA for the CDR3 is TGTGCCAGCAGCGGGGGCACAGATACGCAGTATTTT. Translated: CASSGGTDTQYF.

The CDR3 bases are TGCAGTGCTAGTAGGAGTTATGGCTACACCTTC. It codes for CSASRSYGYTF. The chain links TRBV20-1 to TRBJ1-2; no definite D call. The CDR3 is 11 residues long. Germline V gene data show CDR1 as DFQATT and CDR2 as SNEGSKA (reference sequence). Trimming left V 3 bases short and J 5 bases short, with 7 bases between.

This clone has only one observation. The chain couples TRBV5-1 to TRBJ1-2; a possible D gene is TRBD1 (6 bases). The V and J ends lost 4 bases and 0 bases respectively, with 16 bases between them. The CDR3 contains 16 residues. In germline, CDR1 is SGHRS, CDR2 YFSETQ. Here the CDR3 reads CASSQGLGLANYGYTF. Here the CDR3 DNA reads TGCGCCAGCAGCCAGGGGTTGGGGTTAGCTAACTATGGCTACACCTTC.

This chain joins TRBV5-4 and TRBJ2-1, with D possibly matching TRBD1 (6 bases). Trimming took off 5 bases at V and 5 bases at J, with 17 bases between the two ends. The CDR3 length is 15 residues. CDR1 and CDR2 (germline): SGHNT, YYREEE (reference sequence). The CDR3 DNA reads TGTGCCAGCAGTAAGGAGGTAGGGGACAACAATGAGCAGTTCTTC. Amino acid sequence: CASSKEVGDNNEQFF. Variable domain in full (rest from reference TRBV5-4 and TRBJ2-1): ETGVTQSPTHLIKTRGQQVTLRCSSQSGHNTVSWYQQALGQGPQFIFQYYREEENGRGNFPPRFSGLQFPNYSSELNVNALELDDSALYLCASSKEVGDNNEQFFGPGTRLTVL.

There are a few counts of this clone. The CDR3 nucleotides are TGTGCCAGTAGTACGAACTCTGGAAACACCATATATTTT. This codes for CASSTNSGNTIYF. The chain links TRBV19 to TRBJ1-3; D unclear. The CDR3 loop spans 13 amino acids. V was clipped by 4 bases and J by 0 bases, with 4 bases between them. CDR1 is LNHDA and CDR2 is SQIVND in the germline V gene (reference sequence).

The chain recombines TRBV2 with TRBJ2-7; TRBD2 is a possible D gene (6 bases). From germline, CDR1 is SNHLY and CDR2 FYNNEI. The CDR3 has 12 residues. Written as DNA, the CDR3 is TGTGCCAGCAGTGATTCCCTAGCGCTCATCTGGGTC. It encodes CASSDSLALIWV.

The chain is built from TRBV5-1 and TRBJ1-1; the D is unclear. From germline, CDR1 is SGHRS and CDR2 YFSETQ. This CDR3 has 13 amino acids. V shed 4 bases and J shed 11 bases, with 18 bases lying between them. Written as DNA, the CDR3 is TGCGCCAGCAGCCGTGAGTCAGTGACCCTCGCTTTCTTT. Translated: CASSRESVTLAFF.

The V and J genes are TRBV6-5 and TRBJ2-1; D is uncertain. CDR1 and CDR2 from the germline V gene are MNHEY and SVGAGI. V was pared by 4 bases and J by 8 bases, with 15 bases between. The CDR3 is 14 residues long. Here the CDR3 reads CASSSVTSRHEQFF. The CDR3 DNA follows: TGTGCCAGCAGTTCCGTGACATCACGTCATGAGCAGTTCTTC.

The chain combines TRBV27 with TRBJ1-4; D is ambiguous. Between the trimmed V and J ends, which lost 3 bases and 7 bases, there was a span of 9 bases. Germline lookup yields CDR1 MNHEY and CDR2 SMNVEV (reference sequence). The CDR3 is 13 residues long. The CDR3 DNA follows: TGTGCCAGCAGTTTTTCGGGGTTTGAAAAACTGTTTTTT. Translating gives CASSFSGFEKLFF.

This clone has more than one count but fewer than ten. V is TRBV7-9 and J is TRBJ1-1; 9 nucleotides align to TRBD1. The CDR3 has 19 residues. After removal of 2 bases from V and 6 bases from J, the junction contained 19 bases not matched to a gene. Germline lookup yields CDR1 SEHNR and CDR2 FQNEAQ (reference sequence). CDR3 residues: CASSLTQGQGRRDQAEAFF. For the CDR3, the DNA is TGTGCCAGCAGCTTAACCCAGGGACAGGGCCGGCGCGACCAAGCTGAAGCTTTCTTT.